This entry describes one T cell receptor beta chain. What it binds is not known. This sample was included in a study of cytomegalovirus exposure and HLA in healthy donors. Overall study results and limits: Sequencing had likely introduced a cluster of highly shared sequence variants as an artifact. An analysis done earlier found most TCR beta V segments productive about 87% or about 30% of the time. Reports indicate that TCR beta sequences accurately predicted the HLA-A and HLA-B alleles of most subjects. Highest at DRB1 and lowest at HLA-C, TCR association rates differed among HLA loci in a later analysis.

CDR1 SNHLY and CDR2 FYNNEI come from the germline V gene. The length of the CDR3 is 15 residues. Trimming took 3 bases from V and 0 from J, leaving 8 bases between them. The primer mix had 60 Vbeta and 13 Jbeta primers. Here immunoSEQ multiplex PCR was the method, and the copy in TCRdb shows in-frame clones only, minus some. The sample carries under 170,000 clones, roughly three quarters recorded once. The receptor was isolated from a human donor in good health. What was sequenced was PBMCs. This chain uses TRBV2 with TRBJ2-2; TRBD1 might be the D (6 bases). The CDR3 sequence: CASSDSGANTGELFF. The CDR3 coding sequence is TGTGCCAGCAGTGATTCAGGGGCGAACACCGGGGAGCTGTTTTTT.